The entry below describes one T cell receptor (beta chain). This CDR3 has 16 amino acids. Germline lookup yields CDR1 SGHDN and CDR2 FVKESK. After removal of 1 base from V and 6 bases from J, the junction contained 9 bases not matched to a gene. This specimen comes from a study of T cell changes during pregnancy in multiple sclerosis. Profiling relied on immunoSEQ multiplex PCR, and the TCRdb table lists in-frame clones only, not all of them. The sample records roughly 40,000 clones, more than 85% being singletons. The receptor was derived from a female donor in good health, enrolled as a control in a pregnancy study. The sample here was CD4+ T cells from peripheral blood mononuclear cells, taken after pregnancy. The chain combines TRBV14 with TRBJ2-3; 8 bases line up with TRBD1. The CDR3 here is CASSQVSGGLRDTQYF. The CDR3 region has the DNA TGTGCCAGCAGCCAAGTATCAGGGGGCTTACGGGATACGCAGTATTTT. Based on the CDR3 plus reference TRBV14 and TRBJ2-3, the full variable domain is EAGVTQFPSHSVIEKGQTVTLRCDPISGHDNLYWYRRVMGKEIKFLLHFVKESKQDESGMPNNRFLAERTGGTYSTLKVQPAELEDSGVYFCASSQVSGGLRDTQYFGPGTRLTVL.